A single sample gave rise to the 29 T cell receptor beta chains below, sequenced in a study of T cell responses to AZD1222 COVID-19 vaccine. Assay: immunoSEQ multiplex PCR; the TCRdb copy retains only in-frame clones and omits some. The sample gives around 150,000 clones, about 93% of which show up once; approximately 0.6% is in the top ten. The specimen comprised peripheral blood, sampled on day 0 of AZD1222 vaccination. The receptors derive from an adult in good health.

The genes are TRBV2 and TRBJ1-4; TRBD1 matches at 10 bases. Germline CDR1 is SNHLY and CDR2 is FYNNEI. The CDR3 is 14 residues long. Trimming removed 5 bases from V and 4 bases from J; junction bases left unmatched: 1. The CDR3 DNA is TGTGCCAGCAGTCGGGACAGGGGTAATGAAAAACTGTTTTTT. This translates into CASSRDRGNEKLFF.

The J gene is TRBJ2-4, the V gene TRBV5-1; a possible D gene is TRBD1 (5 bases). Trimming took 0 bases from V and 1 from J, leaving 11 bases between them. Germline V CDR1 and CDR2: SGHRS, YFSETQ. The CDR3 length is 16 residues. The CDR3 bases are TGCGCCAGCAGCTTGGGTTCGGCAGGGGCCAAAAACATTCAGTACTTC. The encoded protein is CASSLGSAGAKNIQYF.

V is TRBV5-1 and J is TRBJ1-1, with D unclear. Germline V gene sequence: CDR1 SGHRS, CDR2 YFSETQ. V was clipped by 0 bases and J by 2 bases, with 5 bases between them. CDR3 length: 13 residues. CDR3: CASSLGPNTEAFF. In DNA form, the CDR3 reads TGCGCCAGCAGCTTGGGACCCAACACTGAAGCTTTCTTT. The full variable domain, its missing parts supplied by reference TRBV5-1 and TRBJ1-1, is KAGVTQTPRYLIKTRGQQVTLSCSPISGHRSVSWYQQTPGQGLQFLFEYFSETQRNKGNFPGRFSGRQFSNSRSEMNVSTLELGDSALYLCASSLGPNTEAFFGQGTRLTVV.

This clone showed up just a few times. This chain links TRBV7-2 with TRBJ2-1, with D maybe TRBD2 (5 bases). V lost 4 bases and J 6 bases, leaving 10 bases between the germline ends. The germline gives CDR1 SGHTA, CDR2 FQGNSA. The CDR3 runs 13 residues. CDR3 protein: CASSSTRGNEQFF. The CDR3 DNA reads TGTGCCAGCAGCTCCACTAGAGGCAATGAGCAGTTCTTC.

The chain couples TRBV6-5 to TRBJ1-5; possibly TRBD1 for D (5 bases). Germline V lookup: CDR1 MNHEY, CDR2 SVGAGI. The CDR3 length is 15 residues. The V and J ends lost 5 bases and 7 bases respectively, with 18 bases between them. The DNA of the CDR3 is TGTGCCAGCAGTCGGGGGACCAAACCCGGGCAGCCCCAGCATTTT. Its translation is CASSRGTKPGQPQHF.

This chain links TRBV5-5 with TRBJ1-2; D remains ambiguous. Trimming took 0 bases from V and 5 from J, leaving 2 bases between them. There are 11 residues in the CDR3. Germline V gives CDR1 SGHKS, CDR2 YYEKEE (reference sequence). Written as DNA, the CDR3 is TGTGCCAGCAGCTTGGCTTATGGCTACACCTTC. As protein: CASSLAYGYTF.

This chain joins TRBV29-1 and TRBJ1-2; tentative D call: TRBD1 (5 bases). The V and J ends lost 6 bases and 4 bases respectively, with 15 bases between them. The CDR3 covers 13 residues. The germline CDR1 and CDR2 sequences are SQVTM and ANQGSEA. CDR3 sequence reads: CSVVGGISYGYTF. As DNA, the CDR3 is TGCAGCGTCGTGGGGGGGATCAGCTATGGCTACACCTTC.

The CDR3 here is CASRLVSSDTQYF. The CDR3 coding sequence is TGTGCCAGCCGCTTGGTGTCGTCTGATACGCAGTATTTT. The gene calls are TRBV6-5 and TRBJ2-3; no clear D. The germline V gene has CDR1 MNHEY and CDR2 SVGAGI. V lost 8 bases, J lost 6 bases, and 15 bases lay in between. CDR3 size: 13 residues.

This clone showed up just once. V gene TRBV19 combines with J gene TRBJ2-7; TRBD1 agrees at 9 bases. With V trimmed by 5 bases and J by 0 bases, 8 bases remained unmatched. Germline loops: CDR1 LNHDA, CDR2 SQIVND (reference sequence). This CDR3 has 16 amino acids. This CDR3 reads CASSLGDRAYSYEQYF. Here the CDR3 DNA reads TGTGCCAGTAGTCTTGGGGACAGGGCTTACTCCTACGAGCAGTACTTC. Looking up the rest from reference TRBV19 and TRBJ2-7 gives the full variable domain: DGGITQSPKYLFRKEGQNVTLSCEQNLNHDAMYWYRQDPGQGLRLIYYSQIVNDFQKGDIAEGYSVSREKKESFPLTVTSAQKNPTAFYLCASSLGDRAYSYEQYFGPGTRLTVT.

This sequence joins TRBV28 and TRBJ1-2; 9 bases align to TRBD1. V shed 10 bases, J shed 7 bases, and the junction held 10 bases outside the gene matches. This CDR3 contains 13 residues. Per the germline V gene, CDR1 is MDHEN and CDR2 is SYDVKM. CDR3 residues: CATFRDRVGGYTF. The CDR3 coding sequence is TGTGCCACCTTCCGGGACAGGGTTGGTGGCTACACCTTC.

This rearrangement joins TRBV13 to TRBJ2-1, with 8 positions matching TRBD2. The CDR3 totals 15 residues. Germline lookup yields CDR1 PRHDT and CDR2 FYEKMQ (reference sequence). J gave up 4 bases and V 5 bases, and 7 bases lay outside the gene matches. CDR3: CASSRSGGTYNEQFF. The CDR3 region has the DNA TGTGCCAGCAGCCGGAGCGGGGGAACGTACAATGAGCAGTTCTTC.

This chain connects TRBV4-2 to TRBJ1-1; D gene unclear. The CDR3 spans 12 residues. V lost 1 base, J lost 3 bases, and 3 bases lay in between. CDR1 LGHNA and CDR2 YNFKEQ come from the germline V gene. The DNA of the CDR3 is TGTGCCAGCAGCCAAGCTGACACTGAAGCTTTCTTT. As protein: CASSQADTEAFF.

The chain combines TRBV6-5 with TRBJ1-1; D unresolved. V lost 6 bases and J 1 base, leaving 12 bases between the germline ends. The CDR3 sequence is 14 residues long. Germline CDR1 is MNHEY and CDR2 is SVGAGI. Here the CDR3 reads CASSSTRSNTEAFF. The CDR3 DNA follows: TGTGCCAGCAGCTCGACCCGATCGAACACTGAAGCTTTCTTT.

This clone has only one observation. CDR3 sequence reads: CASSPVFGTGDLGAFF. The CDR3, as DNA: TGCGCCAGCAGCCCCGTCTTCGGGACAGGGGACCTAGGGGCTTTCTTT. This chain uses TRBV4-1 with TRBJ1-1; 10 nucleotides line up with TRBD1. In germline, CDR1 is MGHRA, CDR2 YSYEKL. This CDR3 spans 16 amino acids. The V segment lost 4 bases and the J segment 11 bases; nucleotides outside the gene matches: 16.

The chain combines TRBV20-1 with TRBJ1-1, with 7 bases aligning to TRBD1. Germline assignment: CDR1 DFQATT and CDR2 SNEGSKA (reference sequence). The ends lost 3 bases at V and 7 bases at J; junction bases unmatched: 2. The CDR3 loop spans 11 amino acids. The CDR3 spells CSARGQLEAFF. CDR3 bases: TGCAGTGCTAGGGGACAGCTTGAAGCTTTCTTT.

This chain joins TRBV28 and TRBJ1-2, with D possibly matching TRBD1 (6 bases). Looked up from germline, CDR1 is MDHEN and CDR2 is SYDVKM. The CDR3 totals 15 residues. V was pared by 6 bases and J by 4 bases, with 18 bases between. CDR3 DNA: TGTGCCAGCAGACCCGTGGGGGCACTGGGCTATGGCTACACCTTC. It is translated as CASRPVGALGYGYTF.

The V and J genes are TRBV2 and TRBJ2-5, with 10 nucleotides matching TRBD2. The CDR3 runs 14 residues. With V trimmed by 8 bases and J by 5 bases, 8 bases remained unmatched. CDR1 is SNHLY and CDR2 is FYNNEI in the germline V gene. CDR3 residues: CASCPAGGGETQYF. As DNA, the CDR3 is TGTGCCAGCTGCCCAGCGGGAGGGGGTGAGACCCAGTACTTC.

The chain links TRBV14 to TRBJ1-1; 8 bases are shared with TRBD1. V lost 4 bases to trimming and J lost 7 bases; unmatched junction nucleotides: 8. The CDR3 is made up of 14 amino acids. The germline V gene has CDR1 SGHDN and CDR2 FVKESK. CDR3 sequence: CASSLSRTGIEAFF. CDR3 nucleotides: TGTGCCAGCAGCCTAAGTCGGACAGGGATTGAAGCTTTCTTT.

The rearrangement joins TRBV28 to TRBJ2-2; 9 nucleotides agree with TRBD1. Trimming cost V 6 bases and J 4 bases; bases outside gene matches: 12. The V gene's germline CDR1 is MDHEN and CDR2 SYDVKM. This CDR3 contains 17 residues. DNA of the CDR3: TGTGCCAGCAGCCCGGTCCCGGGACAGGGAACCACCGGGGAGCTGTTTTTT. Protein: CASSPVPGQGTTGELFF.

V is TRBV6-1 and J is TRBJ2-3, with 11 bases aligning to TRBD2. The germline CDR1 and CDR2 sequences are MNHNS and SASEGT. The trim removed 3 bases at V and 0 bases at J, leaving 8 bases unmatched. The length of the CDR3 is 18 residues. The CDR3 protein is CASSDMGLADLSTDTQYF. CDR3 in DNA: TGTGCCAGCAGTGACATGGGACTAGCGGACCTAAGCACAGATACGCAGTATTTT.

This chain uses TRBV7-6 with TRBJ1-5, with 10 bases that match TRBD1. Per the germline V gene, CDR1 is SGHVS and CDR2 is FNYEAQ. This CDR3 is built from 15 residues. The ends lost 5 bases at V and 7 bases at J; junction bases unmatched: 8. This CDR3 reads CASSGGTGVGQPQHF. The CDR3 region has the DNA TGTGCCAGCAGCGGAGGGACAGGGGTAGGCCAGCCCCAGCATTTT.

Here the CDR3 reads CASSPGTTGELFF. In DNA form, the CDR3 reads TGTGCCAGCAGCCCGGGGACTACCGGGGAGCTGTTTTTT. V gene TRBV11-3 combines with J gene TRBJ2-2; a weak D match, TRBD2 (6 bases). The germline V gene has CDR1 SGHNT and CDR2 YENEEA. This CDR3 is 13 amino acids long. Trimming left V 5 bases short and J 5 bases short, with 9 bases between. The full variable domain, rest sourced from reference TRBV11-3 and TRBJ2-2, is EAGVVQSPRYKIIEKKQPVAFWCNPISGHNTLYWYLQNLGQGPELLIRYENEEAVDDSQLPKDRFSAERLKGVDSTLKIQPAELGDSAVYLCASSPGTTGELFFGEGSRLTVL.

The chain combines TRBV19 with TRBJ1-4; no definite D call. With 6 bases removed from V and 0 bases from J, the gap between germline ends came to 14 bases. The CDR3 has 16 amino acids. Germline V gene data show CDR1 as LNHDA and CDR2 as SQIVND (reference sequence). In nucleotides, the CDR3 is TGTGCCAGTAGCCCCCTCGTGATGGCAACTAATGAAAAACTGTTTTTT. Translation gives CASSPLVMATNEKLFF. Full variable domain (remainder filled in from reference TRBV19 and TRBJ1-4): DGGITQSPKYLFRKEGQNVTLSCEQNLNHDAMYWYRQDPGQGLRLIYYSQIVNDFQKGDIAEGYSVSREKKESFPLTVTSAQKNPTAFYLCASSPLVMATNEKLFFGSGTQLSVL.

This rearrangement joins TRBV28 to TRBJ2-7, with 8 bases matching TRBD1. Germline V gene lookup returns CDR1 MDHEN and CDR2 SYDVKM. This CDR3 comprises 16 residues. J was trimmed by 5 bases and V by 7 bases; bases with no gene match: 16. The CDR3 sequence: CASKAKTGTGKHEQYF. Here the CDR3 DNA reads TGTGCCAGCAAAGCCAAGACCGGGACAGGTAAACACGAGCAGTACTTC.

V gene TRBV5-1 combines with J gene TRBJ2-1, with D possibly TRBD2 on 6 matching bases. The germline CDR1 and CDR2 sequences are SGHRS and YFSETQ. Trimming cost V 6 bases and J 10 bases, with 23 bases left between them. The CDR3 covers 15 residues. The CDR3 loop reads CASNPRAGTSVEQFF. The CDR3 nucleotides are TGCGCCAGCAACCCGCGGGCGGGGACCTCTGTAGAGCAGTTCTTC.

The chain links TRBV19 to TRBJ2-3; 9 bases align to TRBD1. Germline V gene sequence: CDR1 LNHDA, CDR2 SQIVND (reference sequence). The CDR3 is 15 amino acids. The junction had 7 bases not matched to a gene; V was cut back by 6 bases and J by 3 bases. The DNA of the CDR3 is TGTGCCAGTAGCCCCGGACAGGGGCGAACAGATACGCAGTATTTT. Its translation is CASSPGQGRTDTQYF. The full variable domain, in which reference TRBV19 and TRBJ2-3 provide the parts outside the CDR3, is DGGITQSPKYLFRKEGQNVTLSCEQNLNHDAMYWYRQDPGQGLRLIYYSQIVNDFQKGDIAEGYSVSREKKESFPLTVTSAQKNPTAFYLCASSPGQGRTDTQYFGPGTRLTVL.

The chain recombines TRBV28 with TRBJ2-1; possibly TRBD2 for D (5 bases). Trimming took off 8 bases at V and 10 bases at J, with 18 bases between the two ends. This CDR3 has 13 amino acids. Germline CDR1 and CDR2: MDHEN and SYDVKM. The CDR3 DNA sequence: TGTGCCAGCTGGACTTCTTTAGGGCGGGAGCAGTTCTTC. Protein: CASWTSLGREQFF.

This clone was detected once. The chain employs TRBV5-1 and TRBJ2-7; D is perhaps TRBD1 or TRBD2 (5 bases each). This CDR3 contains 11 residues. V lost 7 bases to trimming and J lost 7 bases, with 12 bases between them. CDR1 and CDR2 from the germline V gene are SGHRS and YFSETQ. DNA of the CDR3: TGCGCCAGCCGGGACCGGACTGAGCAGTACTTC. This sequence encodes CASRDRTEQYF.

This chain joins TRBV21-1 and TRBJ1-5; TRBD1 is the table's D call and was not checked against the DNA. TRBV21-1 counts as a pseudogene. There are 16 residues in the CDR3. The CDR3, as DNA: TGTGCCAGCAGCAATCCAACAGGGCAGGAAAATCAGCCCCAGCATTTT. It codes for CASSNPTGQENQPQHF.